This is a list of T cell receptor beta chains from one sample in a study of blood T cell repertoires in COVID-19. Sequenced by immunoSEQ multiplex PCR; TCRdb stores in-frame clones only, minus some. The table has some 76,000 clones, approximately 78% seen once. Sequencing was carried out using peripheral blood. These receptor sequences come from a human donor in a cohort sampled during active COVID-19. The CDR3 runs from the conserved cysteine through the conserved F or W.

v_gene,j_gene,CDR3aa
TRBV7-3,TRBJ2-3,CASSETGGTDTQYF
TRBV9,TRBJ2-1,CASSVVSGSSYNEQFF
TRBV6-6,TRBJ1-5,CASSYRQISNQPQHF
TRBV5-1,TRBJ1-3,CASSSSGFSGNTIYF
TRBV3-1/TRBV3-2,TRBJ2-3,CASSQAGTGDTDTQYF
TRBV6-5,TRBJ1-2,CALREAPRDYGYTF
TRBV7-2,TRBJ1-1,CASSLDVRLNTEAFF
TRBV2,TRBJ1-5,CASSEVEINQPQHF
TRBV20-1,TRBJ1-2,CSALEVYGYTF
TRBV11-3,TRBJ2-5,CASSPGQLQETQYF
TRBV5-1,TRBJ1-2,CASSLQGQGADGYTF
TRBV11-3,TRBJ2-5,CASSPRTSGAGETQYF
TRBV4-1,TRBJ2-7,CASSPRDISYEQYF
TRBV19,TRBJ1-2,CASSIAHQGYGYTF
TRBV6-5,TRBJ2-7,CASSYDRGRFYEQYF
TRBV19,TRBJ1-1,CASKPNNRNTEAFF
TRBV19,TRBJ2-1,CASSIAARGRNEQFF
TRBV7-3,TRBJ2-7,CASSQPGHFYEQYF
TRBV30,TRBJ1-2,CAWRLQGNYGYTF
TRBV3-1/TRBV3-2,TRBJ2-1,CASSQDSRTSASWHEQFF
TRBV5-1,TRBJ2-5,CASRLSGGALETQYF
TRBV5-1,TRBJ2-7,CASSLAPGGPTTSYEQYF
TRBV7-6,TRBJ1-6,CASSFRQADSPLHF
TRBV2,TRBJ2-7,CASSPDRARLEQYF
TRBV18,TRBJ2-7,CASSSQGADEQYF
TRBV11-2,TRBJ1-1,CASSSPLGQVIDEAFF
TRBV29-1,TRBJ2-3,CSVTETDTQYF
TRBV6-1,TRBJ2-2,CASSDPTGVPNTGELFF
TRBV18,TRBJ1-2,CASSTTNNYGYTF
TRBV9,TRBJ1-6,CASSTTDMTISPLHF
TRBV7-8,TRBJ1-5,CASSLVRGNQPQHF
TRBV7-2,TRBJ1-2,CASSIAGTGGEDGYTF
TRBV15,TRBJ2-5,CATSRAGETQYF
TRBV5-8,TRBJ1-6,CASSLSPAGYSPLHF
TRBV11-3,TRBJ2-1,CASSLGQGRYNEQFF
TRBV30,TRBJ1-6,CAWTSEVRDNSPLHF
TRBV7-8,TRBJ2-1,CASSRPGAYNEQFF
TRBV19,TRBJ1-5,CASSLIGTGGIQPQHF
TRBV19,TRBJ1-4,CASSIDRRRTNEKLFF
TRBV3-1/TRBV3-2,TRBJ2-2,CASSQGAVGGGGELFF
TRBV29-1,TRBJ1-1,CSVEENRWNTEAFF
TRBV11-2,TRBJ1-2,CASSPEGDGYTF
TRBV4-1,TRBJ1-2,CASSQLPNYGYTF
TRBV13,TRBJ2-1,CASSLNGPYNEQFF
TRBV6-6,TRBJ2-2,CASRVTGTGELFF
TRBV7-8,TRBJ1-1,CASSPAGGEAFF
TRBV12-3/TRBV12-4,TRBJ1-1,CASSWGENTEAFF
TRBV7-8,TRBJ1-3,CASSLVGQFSGNTIYF